The TCR beta chain under discussion was sequenced for a study of shared clonotypes between healthy human individuals. Naive CD8 cells were CD45RO-negative, positively selected for CCR7, excluding terminally differentiated effector memory CD45RA+ cells. Of note for this clone: The antigen is unknown.

Broader study findings: Relative to clonotypes present in all four donors, those not shared had lower generation probabilities.

V was pared by 2 bases and J by 3 bases, with 8 bases of the junction left unmatched. The V gene's germline CDR1 is SGHNT and CDR2 YYREEE (reference sequence). The CDR3 runs 16 residues. Assay: immunoSEQ multiplex PCR; the TCRdb copy retains only in-frame clones and omits some. The table shows about 2,200,000 clones, with about 93% occurring only once. V is TRBV5-4 and J is TRBJ2-7, with TRBD2 identical over 10 bases. Sequenced material: naive CD8+ T cells from PBMCs. This clonotype was sampled from a young man in good health. Some clones in this sample may be carry-over from other donors' samples. The CDR3 reads CASSLEPGLALYEQYF. The CDR3 DNA reads TGTGCCAGCAGCTTAGAACCGGGACTAGCGCTCTACGAGCAGTACTTC.